The next 4 T cell receptor beta chains were all read from a single sample in a study of OX40 agonist ivuxolimab in advanced cancers. Data came from immunoSEQ multiplex PCR; TCRdb stores just in-frame clones and leaves some out. Of approximately 98,000 clones listed, approximately 89% are singletons. The starting material was CD4+ or CD8+ T cells sorted from blood, obtained in a trial of the OX40 agonist ivuxolimab. Receptor source: an adult with an advanced solid tumor such as melanoma, head and neck, liver or kidney cancer.

V is TRBV2 and J is TRBJ2-3; 7 bases align to TRBD1. J gave up 4 bases and V 0 bases, and 10 bases lay outside the gene matches. The CDR3 spans 17 residues. The V gene's germline CDR1 is SNHLY and CDR2 FYNNEI. In nucleotides, the CDR3 is TGTGCCAGCAGTGAAGCGCCACGAGGGGGCCGGGCAGATACGCAGTATTTT. It is translated as CASSEAPRGGRADTQYF.

The rearrangement joins TRBV6-1 to TRBJ2-3; D is undetermined. This CDR3 contains 14 residues. Deletions cut 4 bases from V and 0 bases from J, with 8 bases between. Germline lookup yields CDR1 MNHNS and CDR2 SASEGT. CDR3 sequence reads: CASSVSLSTDTQYF. In nucleotides, the CDR3 is TGTGCCAGCAGTGTTTCTCTTAGCACAGATACGCAGTATTTT.

This rearrangement joins TRBV21-1 to TRBJ1-2; TRBD1, as called in the table, went unchecked against the DNA. TRBV21-1 is deemed a pseudogene. This CDR3 is built from 14 residues. CDR3 DNA sequence: TGTGCCAGCACCCCTACCCAGGCAGATTATGGCTACACCTTC. It encodes CASTPTQADYGYTF.

This clone was seen once. The genes are TRBV5-4 and TRBJ2-3; 9 nucleotides align to TRBD2. Germline CDR1 SGHNT, CDR2 YYREEE (reference sequence). This CDR3 is built from 19 residues. With 4 bases clipped from V and 2 bases from J, the junction kept 17 bases outside the gene matches. The CDR3 sequence is CASSPPGLAGPVITDTQYF. The CDR3 DNA sequence: TGTGCCAGCAGCCCCCCCGGGCTAGCGGGACCGGTGATCACAGATACGCAGTATTTT.